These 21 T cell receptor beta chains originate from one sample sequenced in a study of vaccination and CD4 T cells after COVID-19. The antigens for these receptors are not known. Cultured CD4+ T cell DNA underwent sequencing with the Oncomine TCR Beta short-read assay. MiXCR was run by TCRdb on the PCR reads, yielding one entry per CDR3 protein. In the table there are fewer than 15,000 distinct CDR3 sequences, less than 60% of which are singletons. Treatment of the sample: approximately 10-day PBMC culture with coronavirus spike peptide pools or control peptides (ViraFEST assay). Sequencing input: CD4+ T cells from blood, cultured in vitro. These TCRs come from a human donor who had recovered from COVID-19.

CDR3 region: CASSQWGADEKLFF. In DNA form, the CDR3 reads TGTGCCAGCAGCCAATGGGGGGCTGACGAAAAACTGTTTTTT. The rearrangement joins TRBV16 to TRBJ1-4; tentatively, D is TRBD1 (6 bases). CDR3 size: 14 residues. Germline loops: CDR1 KGHSY, CDR2 FQNENV. Deletions cut 1 base from V and 8 bases from J, with 11 bases between.

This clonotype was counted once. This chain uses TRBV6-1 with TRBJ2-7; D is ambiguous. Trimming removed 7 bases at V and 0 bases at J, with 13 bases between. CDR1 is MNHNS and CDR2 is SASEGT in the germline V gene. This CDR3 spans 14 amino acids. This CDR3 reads CASTIYRGSYEQYF. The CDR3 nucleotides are TGTGCCAGCACTATTTACCGTGGCTCCTACGAGCAGTACTTC.

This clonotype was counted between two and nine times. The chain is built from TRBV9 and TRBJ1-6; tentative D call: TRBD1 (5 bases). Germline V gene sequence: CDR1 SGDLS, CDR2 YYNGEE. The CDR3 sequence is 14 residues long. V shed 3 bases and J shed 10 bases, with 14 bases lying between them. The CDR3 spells CASSGPAQDSPLHF. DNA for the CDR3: TGTGCCAGCAGCGGGCCGGCACAGGACTCACCCCTCCACTTT.

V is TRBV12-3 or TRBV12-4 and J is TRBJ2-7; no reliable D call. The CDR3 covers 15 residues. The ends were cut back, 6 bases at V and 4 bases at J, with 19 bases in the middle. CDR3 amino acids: CASSPPDSKWYEQYF. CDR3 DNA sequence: TGTGCCAGCAGCCCCCCTGACTCGAAGTGGTACGAGCAGTACTTC.

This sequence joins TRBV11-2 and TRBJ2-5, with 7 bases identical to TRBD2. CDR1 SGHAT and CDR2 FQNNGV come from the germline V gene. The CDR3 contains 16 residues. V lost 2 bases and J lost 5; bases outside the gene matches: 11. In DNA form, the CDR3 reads TGTGCCAGCAGCTTAAGCTTACGAATGGGAGGGGAGACCCAGTACTTC. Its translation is CASSLSLRMGGETQYF.

The CDR3 protein is CASSSLLDLAGVREQFF. Here the CDR3 DNA reads TGTGCCAGCAGCTCACTGTTGGATCTAGCGGGAGTTAGGGAGCAGTTCTTC. This rearrangement joins TRBV4-2 to TRBJ2-1; 10 bases agree with TRBD2. CDR1 is LGHNA and CDR2 is YNFKEQ in the germline V gene. The length of the CDR3 is 17 residues. V gave up 5 bases and J gave up 10 bases; unmatched junction bases: 17.

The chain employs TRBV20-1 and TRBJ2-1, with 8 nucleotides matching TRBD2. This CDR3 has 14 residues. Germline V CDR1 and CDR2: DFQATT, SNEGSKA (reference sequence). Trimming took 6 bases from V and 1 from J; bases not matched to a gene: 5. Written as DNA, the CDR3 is TGCAGTGCCAACGCGGGAGGATCCTACAATGAGCAGTTCTTC. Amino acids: CSANAGGSYNEQFF.

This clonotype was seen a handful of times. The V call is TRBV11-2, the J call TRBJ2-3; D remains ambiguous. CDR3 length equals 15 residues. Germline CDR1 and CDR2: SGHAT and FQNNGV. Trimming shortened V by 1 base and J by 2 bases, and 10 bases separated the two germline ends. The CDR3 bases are TGTGCCAGCAGCTTAGGAGAAAAGCTCACAGATACGCAGTATTTT. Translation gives CASSLGEKLTDTQYF. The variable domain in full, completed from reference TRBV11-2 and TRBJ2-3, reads EAGVAQSPRYKIIEKRQSVAFWCNPISGHATLYWYQQILGQGPKLLIQFQNNGVVDDSQLPKDRFSAERLKGVDSTLKIQPAKLEDSAVYLCASSLGEKLTDTQYFGPGTRLTVL.

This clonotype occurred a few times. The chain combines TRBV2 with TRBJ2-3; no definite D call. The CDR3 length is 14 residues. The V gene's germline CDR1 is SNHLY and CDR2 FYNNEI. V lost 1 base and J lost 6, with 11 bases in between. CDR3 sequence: CASSEEVESDTQYF. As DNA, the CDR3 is TGTGCCAGCAGTGAAGAGGTCGAGTCGGATACGCAGTATTTT.

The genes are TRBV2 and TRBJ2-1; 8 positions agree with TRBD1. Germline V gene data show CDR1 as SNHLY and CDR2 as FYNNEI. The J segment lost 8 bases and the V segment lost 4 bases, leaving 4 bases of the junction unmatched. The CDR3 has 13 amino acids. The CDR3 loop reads CASSADRVDEQFF. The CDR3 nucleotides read TGTGCCAGCAGTGCGGACAGGGTGGATGAGCAGTTCTTC.

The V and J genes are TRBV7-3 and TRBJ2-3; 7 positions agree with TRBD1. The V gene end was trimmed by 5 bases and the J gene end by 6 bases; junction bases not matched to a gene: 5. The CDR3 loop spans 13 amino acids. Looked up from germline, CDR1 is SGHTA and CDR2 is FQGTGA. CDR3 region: CASSAQTGDTQYF. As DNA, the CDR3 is TGTGCCAGCAGCGCCCAGACAGGGGATACGCAGTATTTT.

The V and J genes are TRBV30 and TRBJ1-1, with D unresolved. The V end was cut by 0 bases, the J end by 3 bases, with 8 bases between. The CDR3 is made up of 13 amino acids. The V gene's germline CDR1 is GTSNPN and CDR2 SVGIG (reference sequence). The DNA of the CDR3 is TGTGCCTGGAGTGTCCGGGTCGACACTGAAGCTTTCTTT. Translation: CAWSVRVDTEAFF. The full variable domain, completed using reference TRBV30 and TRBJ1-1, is SQTIHQWPATLVQPVGSPLSLECTVEGTSNPNLYWYRQAAGRGLQLLFYSVGIGQISSEVPQNLSASRPQDRQFILSSKKLLLSDSGFYLCAWSVRVDTEAFFGQGTRLTVV.

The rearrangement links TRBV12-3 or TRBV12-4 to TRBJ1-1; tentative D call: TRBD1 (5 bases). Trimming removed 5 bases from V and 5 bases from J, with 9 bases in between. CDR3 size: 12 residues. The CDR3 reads CASSPGKTEAFF. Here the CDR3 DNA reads TGTGCCAGCAGTCCAGGGAAGACTGAAGCTTTCTTT.

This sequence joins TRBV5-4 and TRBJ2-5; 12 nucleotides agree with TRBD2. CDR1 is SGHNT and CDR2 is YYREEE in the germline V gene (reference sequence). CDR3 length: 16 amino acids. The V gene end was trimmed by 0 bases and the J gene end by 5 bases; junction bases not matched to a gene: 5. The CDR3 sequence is CASSLGLAGGQETQYF. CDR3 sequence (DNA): TGTGCCAGCAGCTTGGGGCTAGCGGGAGGGCAGGAGACCCAGTACTTC. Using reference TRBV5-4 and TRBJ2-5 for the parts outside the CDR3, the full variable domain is ETGVTQSPTHLIKTRGQQVTLRCSSQSGHNTVSWYQQALGQGPQFIFQYYREEENGRGNFPPRFSGLQFPNYSSELNVNALELDDSALYLCASSLGLAGGQETQYFGPGTRLLVL.

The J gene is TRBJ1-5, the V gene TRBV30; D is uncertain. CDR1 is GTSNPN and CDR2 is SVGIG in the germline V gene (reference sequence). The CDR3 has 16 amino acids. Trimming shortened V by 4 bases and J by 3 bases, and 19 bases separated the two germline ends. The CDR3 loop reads CAWTRKNSRHNQPQHF. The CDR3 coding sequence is TGTGCCTGGACCCGGAAGAACAGTCGTCACAATCAGCCCCAGCATTTT.

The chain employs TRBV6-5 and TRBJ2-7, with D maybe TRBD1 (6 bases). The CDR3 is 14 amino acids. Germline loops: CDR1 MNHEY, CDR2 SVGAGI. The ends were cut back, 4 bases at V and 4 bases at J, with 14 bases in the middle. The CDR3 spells CASSSSDRLYEQYF. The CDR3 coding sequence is TGTGCCAGCAGTTCCTCCGACAGGTTGTACGAGCAGTACTTC.

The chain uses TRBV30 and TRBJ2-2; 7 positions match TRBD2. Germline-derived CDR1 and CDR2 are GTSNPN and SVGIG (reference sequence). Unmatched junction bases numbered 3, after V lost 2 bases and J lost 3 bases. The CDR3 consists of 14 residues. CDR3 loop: CAWSMREHTGELFF. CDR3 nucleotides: TGTGCCTGGAGTATGCGGGAGCACACCGGGGAGCTGTTTTTT.

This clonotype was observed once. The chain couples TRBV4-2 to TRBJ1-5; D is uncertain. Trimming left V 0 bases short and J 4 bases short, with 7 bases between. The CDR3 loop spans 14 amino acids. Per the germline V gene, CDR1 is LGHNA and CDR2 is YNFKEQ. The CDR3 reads CASSQDPRNQPQHF. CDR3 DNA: TGTGCCAGCAGCCAAGATCCCCGGAATCAGCCCCAGCATTTT.

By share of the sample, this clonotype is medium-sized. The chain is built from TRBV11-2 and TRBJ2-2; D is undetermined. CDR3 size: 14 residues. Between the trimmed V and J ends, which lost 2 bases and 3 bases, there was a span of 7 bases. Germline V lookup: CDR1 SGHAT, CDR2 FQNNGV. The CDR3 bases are TGTGCCAGCAGCTTATCCCGGGACACCGGGGAGCTGTTTTTT. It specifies CASSLSRDTGELFF. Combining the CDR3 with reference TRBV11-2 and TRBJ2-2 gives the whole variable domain EAGVAQSPRYKIIEKRQSVAFWCNPISGHATLYWYQQILGQGPKLLIQFQNNGVVDDSQLPKDRFSAERLKGVDSTLKIQPAKLEDSAVYLCASSLSRDTGELFFGEGSRLTVL.

CDR3 sequence (DNA): TGTGCCAGCAAGGACCCCAGATTCTACGAGCAGTACTTC. This codes for CASKDPRFYEQYF. This chain joins TRBV6-1 and TRBJ2-7, with D unresolved. This CDR3 has 13 amino acids. The germline gives CDR1 MNHNS, CDR2 SASEGT. Trimming took 7 bases from V and 3 from J, leaving 13 bases between them.

This CDR3 is CASSQGRETQYF. CDR3 nucleotides: TGTGCCAGCAGTCAGGGTAGGGAGACCCAGTACTTC. The chain has TRBV12-3 or TRBV12-4 and TRBJ2-5, with D possibly being TRBD1 (5 bases). With 5 bases removed from V and 5 bases from J, the gap between germline ends came to 9 bases. This CDR3 has 12 residues.